A selection of T cell receptor beta chains follows, all from one sample in a study of molecular identifiers for immune sequencing clone quantification. TCRdb called the PCR reads again in MiXCR, with one record for every CDR3 protein. The table records 490,000 or so distinct CDR3 sequences, roughly 26% of them present only once. Sequenced material: naive CD8+ T cells from blood, with Jurkat cell RNA spiked in. The receptor source for this set is a human donor in good health. Some libraries in this study had Jurkat cell RNA spiked in. The CDR3 runs from the conserved cysteine through the conserved F or W. The D gene is left open where the match is weak. The size field is filled for only some rows; it gives once, few, many or a size class.

J gene: TRBJ2-5; D gene: TRBD2; clone size: many; V gene: TRBV4-1; CDR3 protein: CASSLLTSGGPQETQYF; CDR3 DNA: TGCGCCAGCAGCCTCCTCACTAGCGGGGGCCCGCAAGAGACCCAGTACTTC
J gene: TRBJ2-1; D gene: -; clone size: many; V gene: TRBV25-1; CDR3 protein: CASSGMANEQFF; CDR3 DNA: TGTGCCAGCAGTGGAATGGCCAATGAGCAGTTCTTC
J gene: TRBJ2-2; D gene: -; clone size: few; V gene: TRBV11-2; CDR3 protein: CASSVDRDFTGELFF; CDR3 DNA: TGTGCCAGCAGCGTCGACAGGGACTTCACCGGGGAGCTGTTTTTT
J gene: TRBJ2-7; D gene: TRBD2; clone size: few; V gene: TRBV5-1; CDR3 protein: CASSFTSTSGITYEQYF; CDR3 DNA: TGCGCCAGCAGCTTTACATCGACTAGCGGTATAACCTACGAGCAGTACTTC
J gene: TRBJ2-1; D gene: -; clone size: -; V gene: TRBV5-6; CDR3 protein: CASGLDSGGGNEQFF; CDR3 DNA: TGTGCCAGCGGCTTGGATAGCGGAGGCGGCAATGAGCAGTTCTTC
J gene: TRBJ2-7; D gene: -; clone size: few; V gene: TRBV6-6; CDR3 protein: CASSFPDRSYEQYF; CDR3 DNA: TGTGCCAGCAGTTTTCCCGACCGATCCTACGAGCAGTACTTC
J gene: TRBJ2-2; D gene: -; clone size: -; V gene: TRBV13; CDR3 protein: CASSKGTLGELFF; CDR3 DNA: TGTGCCAGCAGCAAAGGGACACTCGGGGAGCTGTTTTTT
J gene: TRBJ2-2; D gene: -; clone size: -; V gene: TRBV13; CDR3 protein: CASSSLPVKGAGELFF; CDR3 DNA: TGTGCCAGCAGCTCGTTACCAGTAAAGGGAGCCGGGGAGCTGTTTTTT
J gene: TRBJ2-3; D gene: -; clone size: -; V gene: TRBV18; CDR3 protein: CASSPEKREDTQYF; CDR3 DNA: TGTGCCAGCTCACCTGAGAAGAGGGAGGATACGCAGTATTTT
J gene: TRBJ2-3; D gene: TRBD1; clone size: -; V gene: TRBV18; CDR3 protein: CASSPWDRGGDTQYF; CDR3 DNA: TGTGCCAGCTCACCTTGGGACAGGGGAGGAGATACGCAGTATTTT
J gene: TRBJ2-2; D gene: TRBD2; clone size: few; V gene: TRBV30; CDR3 protein: CAWSGLAGNTGELFF; CDR3 DNA: TGTGCCTGGAGTGGACTAGCGGGGAACACCGGGGAGCTGTTTTTT
J gene: TRBJ2-7; D gene: -; clone size: many; V gene: TRBV4-1; CDR3 protein: CASSQETTGYEQYF; CDR3 DNA: TGCGCCAGCAGCCAAGAGACGACAGGTTACGAGCAGTACTTC
J gene: TRBJ2-1; D gene: TRBD2; clone size: few; V gene: TRBV30; CDR3 protein: CAWSATSGNYNEQFF; CDR3 DNA: TGTGCCTGGAGTGCGACTAGCGGGAACTACAATGAGCAGTTCTTC
J gene: TRBJ1-5; D gene: -; clone size: -; V gene: TRBV4-1; CDR3 protein: CASSQVSVPGQPQHF; CDR3 DNA: TGCGCCAGCAGCCAAGTTTCAGTTCCGGGTCAGCCCCAGCATTTT
J gene: TRBJ1-6; D gene: -; clone size: few; V gene: TRBV9; CDR3 protein: CASSVGVMDNSPLHF; CDR3 DNA: TGTGCCAGCAGCGTCGGGGTTATGGATAATTCACCCCTCCACTTT
J gene: TRBJ2-1; D gene: TRBD2; clone size: -; V gene: TRBV7-2; CDR3 protein: CASSAAFRRGENNEEFF; CDR3 DNA: TGTGCCAGCAGCGCTGCGTTCAGGCGGGGGGAAAACAATGAGGAGTTCTTC
J gene: TRBJ1-1; D gene: -; clone size: -; V gene: TRBV4-1; CDR3 protein: CASSQRGGDTEAFF; CDR3 DNA: TGCGCCAGCAGCCAACGAGGGGGTGACACTGAAGCTTTCTTT
J gene: TRBJ2-7; D gene: TRBD2; clone size: -; V gene: TRBV7-2; CDR3 protein: CASSLVSSGSNEQYF; CDR3 DNA: TGTGCCAGCAGCTTAGTTTCTAGCGGGAGTAACGAGCAGTACTTC
J gene: TRBJ2-3; D gene: TRBD2; clone size: few; V gene: TRBV13; CDR3 protein: CASSFGTSGNGRFF; CDR3 DNA: TGTGCCAGCAGCTTCGGGACTAGCGGTAACGGGAGGTTTTTT
J gene: TRBJ1-1; D gene: -; clone size: -; V gene: TRBV6-1; CDR3 protein: CASRAGVLAEAFF; CDR3 DNA: TGTGCCAGCAGGGCGGGGGTGTTGGCTGAAGCTTTCTTT
J gene: TRBJ2-3; D gene: -; clone size: many; V gene: TRBV5-1; CDR3 protein: CASSFSPGGGVGTDTQYF; CDR3 DNA: TGCGCCAGCAGCTTCTCCCCCGGGGGCGGGGTCGGCACAGATACGCAGTATTTT
J gene: TRBJ2-3; D gene: TRBD1; clone size: -; V gene: TRBV4-1; CDR3 protein: CASSQYRDREYLLWRDTQYF; CDR3 DNA: TGCGCCAGCAGCCAATATCGGGACAGGGAGTACTTATTGTGGAGGGATACGCAGTATTTT
J gene: TRBJ2-7; D gene: -; clone size: -; V gene: TRBV20-1; CDR3 protein: CSAFPRERTSYEQYF; CDR3 DNA: TGCAGTGCTTTCCCGAGGGAGCGCACTTCCTATGAGCAGTACTTC
J gene: TRBJ2-3; D gene: -; clone size: few; V gene: TRBV16; CDR3 protein: CASSPSVSTGTQYF; CDR3 DNA: TGTGCCAGCAGCCCCAGCGTAAGCACAGGTACGCAGTATTTT
J gene: TRBJ1-1; D gene: -; clone size: -; V gene: TRBV19; CDR3 protein: CASSMGTNTEAFF; CDR3 DNA: TGTGCCAGTAGTATGGGTACGAACACTGAAGCTTTCTTT
J gene: TRBJ1-1; D gene: -; clone size: many; V gene: TRBV7-2; CDR3 protein: CASSFDTYTEAFF; CDR3 DNA: TGTGCCAGCAGCTTTGACACTTACACTGAAGCTTTCTTT
J gene: TRBJ2-7; D gene: -; clone size: few; V gene: TRBV9; CDR3 protein: CASSVDPSEQYF; CDR3 DNA: TGTGCCAGCAGCGTAGATCCCTCCGAGCAGTACTTC